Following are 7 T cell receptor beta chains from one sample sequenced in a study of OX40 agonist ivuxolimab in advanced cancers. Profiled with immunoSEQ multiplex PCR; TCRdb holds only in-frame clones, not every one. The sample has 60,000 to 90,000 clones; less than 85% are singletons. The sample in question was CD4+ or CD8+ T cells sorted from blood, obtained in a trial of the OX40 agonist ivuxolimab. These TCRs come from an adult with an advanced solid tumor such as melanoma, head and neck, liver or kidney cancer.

The CDR3 sequence: CASSLRESNTGELFF. CDR3 bases: TGTGCCAGCAGCTTGCGGGAATCGAACACCGGGGAGCTGTTTTTT. The chain links TRBV5-4 to TRBJ2-2, with D possibly matching TRBD2 (5 bases). V was cut by 1 base and J by 0 bases, with 7 bases left in between. Germline V gene lookup returns CDR1 SGHNT and CDR2 YYREEE (reference sequence). The CDR3 is made up of 15 amino acids.

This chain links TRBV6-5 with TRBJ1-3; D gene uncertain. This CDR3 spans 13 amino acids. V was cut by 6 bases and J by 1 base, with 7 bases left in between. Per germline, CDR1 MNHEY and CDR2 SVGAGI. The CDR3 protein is CASREQSGNTIYF. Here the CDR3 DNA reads TGTGCCAGCAGGGAGCAATCTGGAAACACCATATATTTT.

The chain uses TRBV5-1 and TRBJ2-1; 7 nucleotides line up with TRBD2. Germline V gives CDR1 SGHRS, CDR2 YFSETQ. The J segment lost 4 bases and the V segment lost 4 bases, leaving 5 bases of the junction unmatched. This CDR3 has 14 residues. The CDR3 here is CASSGLAEYNEQFF. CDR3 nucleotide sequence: TGCGCCAGCAGCGGTCTAGCGGAATACAATGAGCAGTTCTTC.

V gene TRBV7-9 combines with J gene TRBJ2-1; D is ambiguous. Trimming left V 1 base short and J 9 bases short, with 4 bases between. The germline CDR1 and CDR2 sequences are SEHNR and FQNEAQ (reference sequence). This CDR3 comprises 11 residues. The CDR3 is CASSLVGEQFF. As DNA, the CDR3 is TGTGCCAGCAGCTTAGTTGGTGAGCAGTTCTTC.

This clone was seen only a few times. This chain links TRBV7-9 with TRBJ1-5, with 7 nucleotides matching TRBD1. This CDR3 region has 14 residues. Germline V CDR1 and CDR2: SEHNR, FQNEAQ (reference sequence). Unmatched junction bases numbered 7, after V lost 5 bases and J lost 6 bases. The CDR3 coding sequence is TGTGCCAGCAGCGCAGACAGGGACGGTCAGCCCCAGCATTTT. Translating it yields CASSADRDGQPQHF.

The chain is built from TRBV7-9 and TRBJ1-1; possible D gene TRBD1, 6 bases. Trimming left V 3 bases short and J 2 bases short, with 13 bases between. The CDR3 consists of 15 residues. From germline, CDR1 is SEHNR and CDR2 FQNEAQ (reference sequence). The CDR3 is CASSFMGAQNTEAFF. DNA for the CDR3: TGTGCCAGCAGCTTCATGGGGGCGCAAAACACTGAAGCTTTCTTT.

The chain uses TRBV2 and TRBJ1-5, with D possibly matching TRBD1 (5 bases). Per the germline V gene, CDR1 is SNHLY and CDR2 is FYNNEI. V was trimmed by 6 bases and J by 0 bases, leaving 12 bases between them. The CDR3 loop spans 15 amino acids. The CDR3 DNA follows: TGTGCCAGCAGACCCCGACAGTCTAGCAATCAGCCCCAGCATTTT. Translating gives CASRPRQSSNQPQHF.